This T cell receptor (beta chain) was observed in a study of identical twins. Per the germline V gene, CDR1 is SGHTA and CDR2 is FQGNSA. Losses at the gene ends were 2 bases for V and 7 bases for J; bases not matched to a gene: 4. The CDR3 is 15 residues long. TCRdb re-derived calls from the 5' RACE reads in MiXCR, one entry per CDR3 protein. Seen here are about 520,000 distinct CDR3 sequences, 20% to 25% observed once, and the top ten hold about 0.91%. The sample holds many counts of this clonotype. This sample was also put to use in a study of T cells expressing NK-cell markers. That source notes: Anti-gamma-delta TCR antibody use in several experiments restricted sorting to alpha-beta TCR T cells.

What was sequenced was CD4+ T cells sorted from blood. The chain carries TRBV7-2 and TRBJ2-1; 11 positions match TRBD2. This TCR derives from a young woman in good health. The CDR3 DNA reads TGTGCCAGCAGCTTAACTAGCGGGGGAGGAAATGAGCAGTTCTTC. Translated, it gives CASSLTSGGGNEQFF.